The next 13 T cell receptor beta chains were all read from a single sample in a study of radiation and T cells in renal cell carcinoma. Noted treatment: treatment-naive control, cytoreductive nephrectomy. Profiled with immunoSEQ multiplex PCR; TCRdb holds only in-frame clones, not every one. The data hold some 25,000 clones, with 58% observed a single time. Here the sequenced sample was tumor tissue, taken from a patient whose treatment was nephrectomy without radiotherapy. The receptors shown here come from a middle-aged man with renal cell carcinoma.

This clone is medium-sized (0.01 to 0.1%) by share. J is TRBJ1-6 and V is TRBV6-5; D ambiguous. The CDR3 is 15 residues long. V was trimmed by 7 bases and J by 4 bases, leaving 14 bases between them. Germline lookup yields CDR1 MNHEY and CDR2 SVGAGI. CDR3 amino acids: CASNPRGVYNSPLHF. The CDR3, as DNA: TGTGCCAGCAATCCCCGAGGTGTATATAATTCACCCCTCCACTTT.

This clone has a handful of counts. The gene calls are TRBV4-1 and TRBJ2-3; TRBD2 matches at 11 bases. CDR3 size: 14 residues. V trimming: 6 bases; J trimming: 6 bases; junction bases outside the gene matches: 5. CDR1 is MGHRA and CDR2 is YSYEKL in the germline V gene. The chain's CDR3 is CASSTSGGRDTQYF. CDR3 DNA sequence: TGCGCCAGCAGTACTAGCGGGGGCCGGGATACGCAGTATTTT.

The rearrangement links TRBV7-8 to TRBJ2-3, with D unclear. Between the trimmed V and J ends, which lost 4 bases and 0 bases, there was a span of 11 bases. This CDR3 contains 15 residues. Germline CDR1 and CDR2: SGHVS and FQNEAQ. CDR3 sequence reads: CASSSALPSTDTQYF. The CDR3 DNA follows: TGTGCCAGCAGCTCTGCGCTCCCTAGCACAGATACGCAGTATTTT.

The rearrangement joins TRBV27 to TRBJ1-2, with D uncertain. The V and J ends lost 5 bases and 1 base respectively, with 8 bases between them. CDR1 and CDR2 (germline): MNHEY, SMNVEV (reference sequence). The CDR3 contains 13 residues. Written as DNA, the CDR3 is TGTGCCAGCAGTCCTCTTCATAACTATGGCTACACCTTC. Its translation is CASSPLHNYGYTF.

The chain links TRBV5-6 to TRBJ1-1, with D possibly being TRBD1 (5 bases). CDR1 SGHDT and CDR2 YYEEEE come from the germline V gene. The CDR3 covers 15 residues. Deletions cut 0 bases from V and 4 bases from J, with 13 bases between. Here the CDR3 reads CASSLVSGVGTEAFF. The DNA for the CDR3 is TGTGCCAGCAGCTTGGTGTCGGGGGTAGGCACTGAAGCTTTCTTT.

This clone was counted only a few times. J is TRBJ1-2 and V is TRBV2, with no clear D. This CDR3 spans 11 amino acids. The germline V and J ends were trimmed by 3 bases and 8 bases, with 7 bases remaining between them. Per germline, CDR1 SNHLY and CDR2 FYNNEI. CDR3 DNA: TGTGCCAGCAGTGATGTTGGAGGCTACACCTTC. Amino acid sequence: CASSDVGGYTF.

This chain joins TRBV30 and TRBJ1-1; D not certain. The CDR3 has 15 amino acids. Germline assignment: CDR1 GTSNPN and CDR2 SVGIG (reference sequence). Trimming cost V 0 bases and J 1 base, with 12 bases left between them. CDR3: CAWSVSWLGNTEAFF. In DNA, the CDR3 is TGTGCCTGGAGTGTCAGTTGGCTAGGGAACACTGAAGCTTTCTTT.

The genes are TRBV4-2 and TRBJ2-3; the D is unclear. Trimming took 0 bases from V and 2 from J, leaving 6 bases between them. This CDR3 has 14 residues. Germline CDR1 and CDR2: LGHNA and YNFKEQ. The DNA for the CDR3 is TGTGCCAGCAGCCAAGACCTCAACACAGATACGCAGTATTTT. It codes for CASSQDLNTDTQYF.

V and J are TRBV28 and TRBJ1-6; no firm D call. The germline CDR1 and CDR2 sequences are MDHEN and SYDVKM. This CDR3 region has 20 residues. V was trimmed by 8 bases and J by 4 bases, leaving 30 bases between them. The CDR3 nucleotides read TGTGCCAGCGCACCCCCGGTACCCCAGAATTATCGGCCTTATAATTCACCCCTCCACTTT. It translates to CASAPPVPQNYRPYNSPLHF.

V is TRBV19 and J is TRBJ1-2, with a tentative D call TRBD1 (5 bases). This CDR3 comprises 15 residues. The germline gives CDR1 LNHDA, CDR2 SQIVND (reference sequence). The germline V and J ends were trimmed by 3 bases and 10 bases, with 21 bases remaining between them. CDR3 DNA: TGTGCCAGTAGTATGGTGGGGGAACCGACTGTCCCCTACACCTTC. Translating it yields CASSMVGEPTVPYTF.

This clone appeared once. The genes are TRBV2 and TRBJ2-7, with D uncertain. CDR3 size: 13 residues. Germline V gives CDR1 SNHLY, CDR2 FYNNEI. Trimming left V 5 bases short and J 2 bases short, with 10 bases between. The CDR3 region is CASSRLGAYEQYF. The CDR3 DNA sequence: TGTGCCAGCAGTAGGTTGGGCGCCTACGAGCAGTACTTC.

The CDR3 DNA follows: TGTGCCAGCAGTTTCCCGGAAAATAATTCACCCCTCCACTTT. This encodes CASSFPENNSPLHF. The J gene is TRBJ1-6, the V gene TRBV27, with no clear D. The CDR3 is 14 residues long. CDR1 MNHEY and CDR2 SMNVEV come from the germline V gene (reference sequence). The ends were cut back, 3 bases at V and 5 bases at J, with 8 bases in the middle.

The V gene is TRBV28, the J gene TRBJ1-3, with D perhaps matching TRBD1 (5 bases). CDR1 is MDHEN, CDR2 SYDVKM, per germline. CDR3 size: 15 residues. Trimming removed 7 bases from V and 0 bases from J, with 13 bases in between. The CDR3 DNA reads TGTGCCAGCATTGGCGGGGGTAGCTCTGGAAACACCATATATTTT. It is translated as CASIGGGSSGNTIYF.